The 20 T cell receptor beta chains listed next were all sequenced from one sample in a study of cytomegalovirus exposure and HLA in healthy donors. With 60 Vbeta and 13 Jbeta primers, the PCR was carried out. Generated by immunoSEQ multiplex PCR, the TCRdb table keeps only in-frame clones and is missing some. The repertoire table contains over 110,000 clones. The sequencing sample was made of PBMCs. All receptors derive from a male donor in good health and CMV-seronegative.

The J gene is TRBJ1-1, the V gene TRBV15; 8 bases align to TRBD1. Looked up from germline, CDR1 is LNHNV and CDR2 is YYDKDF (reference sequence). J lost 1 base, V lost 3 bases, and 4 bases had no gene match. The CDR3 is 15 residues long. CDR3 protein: CATSRTQGENTEAFF. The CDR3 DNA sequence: TGTGCCACCAGCAGGACACAGGGGGAGAACACTGAAGCTTTCTTT.

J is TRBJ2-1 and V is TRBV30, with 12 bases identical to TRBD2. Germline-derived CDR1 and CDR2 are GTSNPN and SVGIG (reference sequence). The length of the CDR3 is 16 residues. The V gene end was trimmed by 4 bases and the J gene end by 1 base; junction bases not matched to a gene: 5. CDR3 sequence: CAWTEGTSGSYNEQFF. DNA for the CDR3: TGTGCCTGGACCGAAGGGACTAGCGGGTCCTACAATGAGCAGTTCTTC.

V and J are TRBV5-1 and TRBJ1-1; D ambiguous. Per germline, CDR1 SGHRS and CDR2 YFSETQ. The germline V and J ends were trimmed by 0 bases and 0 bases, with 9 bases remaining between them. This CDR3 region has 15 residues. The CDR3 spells CASSLAPGMNTEAFF. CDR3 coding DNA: TGCGCCAGCAGCTTGGCCCCGGGAATGAACACTGAAGCTTTCTTT.

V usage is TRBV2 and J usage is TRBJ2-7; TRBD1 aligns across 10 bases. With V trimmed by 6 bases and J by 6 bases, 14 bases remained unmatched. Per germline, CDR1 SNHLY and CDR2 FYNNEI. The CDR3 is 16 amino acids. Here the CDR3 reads CASSVLFGTGASEQYF. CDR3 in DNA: TGTGCCAGCAGCGTACTGTTCGGGACAGGGGCATCCGAGCAGTACTTC.

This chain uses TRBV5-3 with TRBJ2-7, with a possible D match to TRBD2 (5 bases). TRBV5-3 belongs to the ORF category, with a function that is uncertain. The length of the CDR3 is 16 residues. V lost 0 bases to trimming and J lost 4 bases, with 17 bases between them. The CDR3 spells CARSLAAENTYYEQYF. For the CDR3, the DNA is TGTGCCAGAAGCTTGGCAGCGGAAAATACGTATTACGAGCAGTACTTC.

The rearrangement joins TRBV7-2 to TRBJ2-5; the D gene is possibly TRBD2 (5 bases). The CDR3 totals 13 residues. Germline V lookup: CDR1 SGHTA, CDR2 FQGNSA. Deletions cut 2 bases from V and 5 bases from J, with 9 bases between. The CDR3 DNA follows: TGTGCCAGCAGCTTAAACGGCGGGGAGACCCAGTACTTC. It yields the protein CASSLNGGETQYF. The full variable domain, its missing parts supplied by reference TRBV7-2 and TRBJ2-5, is GAGVSQSPSNKVTEKGKDVELRCDPISGHTALYWYRQSLGQGLEFLIYFQGNSAPDKSGLPSDRFSAERTGGSVSTLTIQRTQQEDSAVYLCASSLNGGETQYFGPGTRLLVL.

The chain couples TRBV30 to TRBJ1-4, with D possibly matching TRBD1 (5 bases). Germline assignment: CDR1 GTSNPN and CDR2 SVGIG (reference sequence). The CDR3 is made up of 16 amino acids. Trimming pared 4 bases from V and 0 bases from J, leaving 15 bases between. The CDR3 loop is CAWKGQNGATNEKLFF. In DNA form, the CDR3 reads TGTGCCTGGAAGGGGCAGAACGGTGCAACTAATGAAAAACTGTTTTTT.

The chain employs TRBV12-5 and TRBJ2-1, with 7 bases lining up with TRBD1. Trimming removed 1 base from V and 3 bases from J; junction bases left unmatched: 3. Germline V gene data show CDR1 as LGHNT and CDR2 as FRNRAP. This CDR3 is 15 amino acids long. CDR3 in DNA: TGTGCTAGTGGTTTGGACAGGGGCGGCTACAATGAGCAGTTCTTC. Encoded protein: CASGLDRGGYNEQFF.

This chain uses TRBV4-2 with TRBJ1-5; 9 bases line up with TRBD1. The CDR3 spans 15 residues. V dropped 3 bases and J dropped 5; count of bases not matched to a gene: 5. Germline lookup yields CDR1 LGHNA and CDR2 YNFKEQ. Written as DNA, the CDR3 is TGTGCCAGCAGCCAGACGGACAGGGGCCATCAGCCCCAGCATTTT. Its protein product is CASSQTDRGHQPQHF.

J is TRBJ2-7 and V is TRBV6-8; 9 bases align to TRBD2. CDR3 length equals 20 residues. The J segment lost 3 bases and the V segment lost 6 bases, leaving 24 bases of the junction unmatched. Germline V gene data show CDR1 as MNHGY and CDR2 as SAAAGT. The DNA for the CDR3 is TGTGCCAGCAGCCCCCCCCTGGGCGGGAGGGACGGCGGTAGAGACTACGAGCAGTACTTC. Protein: CASSPPLGGRDGGRDYEQYF.

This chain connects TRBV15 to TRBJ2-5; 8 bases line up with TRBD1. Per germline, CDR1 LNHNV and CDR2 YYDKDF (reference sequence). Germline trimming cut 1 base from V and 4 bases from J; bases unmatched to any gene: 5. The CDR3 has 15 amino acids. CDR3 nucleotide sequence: TGTGCCACCAGCAGAGCCGACAGGGGTGGAGAGACCCAGTACTTC. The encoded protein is CATSRADRGGETQYF.

The CDR3 DNA is TGCGCCAGCAGCCAAGTCGGACCGCAGGGGGCGAAAGGTTCACCCCTCCACTTT. Encoded protein: CASSQVGPQGAKGSPLHF. This chain links TRBV4-3 with TRBJ1-6; 8 bases are shared with TRBD1. Germline V gene data show CDR1 as LGHNA and CDR2 as YSLEER. CDR3 size: 18 residues. V was pared by 1 base and J by 9 bases, with 14 bases of the junction left unmatched.

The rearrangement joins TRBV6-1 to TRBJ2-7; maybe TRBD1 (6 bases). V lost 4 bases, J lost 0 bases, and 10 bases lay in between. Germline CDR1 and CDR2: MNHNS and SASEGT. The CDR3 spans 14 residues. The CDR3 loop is CASSVGTPSYEQYF. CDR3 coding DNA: TGTGCCAGCAGTGTCGGGACACCCTCCTACGAGCAGTACTTC.

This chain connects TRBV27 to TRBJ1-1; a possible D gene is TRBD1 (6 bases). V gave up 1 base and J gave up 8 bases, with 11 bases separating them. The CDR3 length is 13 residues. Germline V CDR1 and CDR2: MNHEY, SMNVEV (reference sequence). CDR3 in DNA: TGTGCCAGCAGTTTATTCGGGACAACCGAAGCTTTCTTT. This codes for CASSLFGTTEAFF.

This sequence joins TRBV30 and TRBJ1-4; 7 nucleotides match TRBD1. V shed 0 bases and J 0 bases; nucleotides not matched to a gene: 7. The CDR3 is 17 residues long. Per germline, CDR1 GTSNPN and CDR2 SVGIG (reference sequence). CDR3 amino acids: CAWSVPQGGSTNEKLFF. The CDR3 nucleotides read TGTGCCTGGAGTGTACCGCAAGGGGGCTCAACTAATGAAAAACTGTTTTTT.

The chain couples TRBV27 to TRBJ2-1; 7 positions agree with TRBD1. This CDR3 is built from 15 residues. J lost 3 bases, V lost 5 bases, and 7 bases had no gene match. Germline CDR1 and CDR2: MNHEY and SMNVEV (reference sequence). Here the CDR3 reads CASSKGATGYNEQFF. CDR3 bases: TGTGCCAGCAGTAAGGGGGCCACGGGCTACAATGAGCAGTTCTTC.

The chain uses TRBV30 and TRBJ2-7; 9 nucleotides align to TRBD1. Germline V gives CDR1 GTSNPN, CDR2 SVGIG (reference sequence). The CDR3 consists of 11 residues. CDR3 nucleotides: TGTGCTCTCGGACAGGGGCTCGAGCAGTACTTC. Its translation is CALGQGLEQYF.

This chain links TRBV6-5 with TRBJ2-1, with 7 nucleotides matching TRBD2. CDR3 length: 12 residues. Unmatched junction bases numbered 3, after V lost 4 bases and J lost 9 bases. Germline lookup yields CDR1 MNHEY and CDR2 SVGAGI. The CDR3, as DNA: TGTGCCAGCAGTTCCGTAGCGGGTGAGCAGTTCTTC. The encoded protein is CASSSVAGEQFF.

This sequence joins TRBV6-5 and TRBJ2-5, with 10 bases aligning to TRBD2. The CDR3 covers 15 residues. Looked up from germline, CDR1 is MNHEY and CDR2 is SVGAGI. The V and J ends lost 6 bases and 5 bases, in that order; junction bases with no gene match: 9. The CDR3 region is CASRTVAGGFETQYF. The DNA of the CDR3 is TGTGCCAGCAGAACAGTAGCGGGGGGCTTTGAGACCCAGTACTTC.

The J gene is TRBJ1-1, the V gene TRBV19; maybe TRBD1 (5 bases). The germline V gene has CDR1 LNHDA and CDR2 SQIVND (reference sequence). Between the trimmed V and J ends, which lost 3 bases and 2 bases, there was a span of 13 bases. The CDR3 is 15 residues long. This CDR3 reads CASSIPRGLNTEAFF. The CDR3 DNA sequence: TGTGCCAGTAGTATTCCAAGGGGCCTAAACACTGAAGCTTTCTTT.